A selection of T cell receptor beta chains follows, all from one sample in a study of CD8+CD57+ T cells in acquired aplastic anemia. TCRdb ran MiXCR on the reads and lists one entry per CDR3 protein. The sample holds a few hundred thousand distinct CDR3 sequences, roughly 50% seen once. Sequenced sample: sorted CD4+, CD8+, or CD8+CD57+ T cells (not recorded which) from PBMCs. These receptors came from a human donor with aplastic anemia. The CDR3 runs from the conserved cysteine through the conserved F or W. A D gene is named only where the DNA matches it firmly. The listing skips clone size in some rows; elsewhere it reads once, few, many or a size class.

cdr3_nt: TGTGCCAGCAGCCAAGAAACAGGGTCCTACGAGCAGTACTTC
cdr3_aa: CASSQETGSYEQYF
d_call: -
v_call: TRBV3-1
j_call: TRBJ2-7
clone_size: many

cdr3_nt: TGTGCCAGCAGCTTAGGGGAACAAGAGACCCAGCATTTT
cdr3_aa: CASSLGEQETQHF
d_call: -
v_call: TRBV7-9
j_call: TRBJ1-5
clone_size: few

cdr3_nt: TGTGCCAGCAGCTTCAGGGGAAGTGGCAATCAGCCCCAGCATTTT
cdr3_aa: CASSFRGSGNQPQHF
d_call: -
v_call: TRBV7-4
j_call: TRBJ1-5
clone_size: -

cdr3_nt: TGTGCCAGCAGACAGGATTTGGGGGAGCAGTACTTC
cdr3_aa: CASRQDLGEQYF
d_call: -
v_call: TRBV2
j_call: TRBJ2-7
clone_size: many

cdr3_nt: TGTGCCAGCAGCGGTGGAAGGGCTAACTATGGCTACACCTTC
cdr3_aa: CASSGGRANYGYTF
d_call: -
v_call: TRBV9
j_call: TRBJ1-2
clone_size: many

cdr3_nt: TGTGCCAGCAGCCGCACAGGGGACTATGGCTACACCTTC
cdr3_aa: CASSRTGDYGYTF
d_call: TRBD1
v_call: TRBV6-5
j_call: TRBJ1-2
clone_size: many

cdr3_nt: TGCGCCAGCAGCTTGGGGAGGGCAGGGAGTAATGAAAAACTGTTTTTT
cdr3_aa: CASSLGRAGSNEKLFF
d_call: -
v_call: TRBV5-1
j_call: TRBJ1-4
clone_size: many

cdr3_nt: TGCGCCAGCAGTGAGTCGCGGACAGGGTCGTCCGAAAAACTGTTTTTT
cdr3_aa: CASSESRTGSSEKLFF
d_call: TRBD1
v_call: TRBV10-1
j_call: TRBJ1-4
clone_size: -

cdr3_nt: TGTGCCAGTAGGACAAACGATTCACCCCTCCACTTT
cdr3_aa: CASRTNDSPLHF
d_call: -
v_call: TRBV6-5
j_call: TRBJ1-6
clone_size: -

cdr3_nt: TGTGCCAGCACCCCCCCGGGACAGGGCTTTCCCTATGGCTACACCTTC
cdr3_aa: CASTPPGQGFPYGYTF
d_call: TRBD1
v_call: TRBV6-5
j_call: TRBJ1-2
clone_size: many

cdr3_nt: TGTGCCACCAGCCTGCAAACGAGGGGCTACACCTTC
cdr3_aa: CATSLQTRGYTF
d_call: -
v_call: TRBV15
j_call: TRBJ1-2
clone_size: -

cdr3_nt: TGTGCCACCAGCAGCTTGGAGAGGGGGCAAGGCTACACCTTC
cdr3_aa: CATSSLERGQGYTF
d_call: TRBD1
v_call: TRBV15
j_call: TRBJ1-2
clone_size: -

cdr3_nt: TGTGCCAGCAGCGAAAGCGGTCCACTGCATCAGCCCCAGCATTTT
cdr3_aa: CASSESGPLHQPQHF
d_call: -
v_call: TRBV7-9
j_call: TRBJ1-5
clone_size: -

cdr3_nt: TGTGCCAGCAGCCAGTGGAAACCCGAGCAGTACTTC
cdr3_aa: CASSQWKPEQYF
d_call: -
v_call: TRBV6-6
j_call: TRBJ2-7
clone_size: few

cdr3_nt: TGTGCCACCAGCAAAATCGATCAGCCCCAGCATTTT
cdr3_aa: CATSKIDQPQHF
d_call: -
v_call: TRBV15
j_call: TRBJ1-5
clone_size: -

cdr3_nt: TGTGCCAGCAGCTTTTTGGGAGAGACCCAGTACTTC
cdr3_aa: CASSFLGETQYF
d_call: -
v_call: TRBV5-6
j_call: TRBJ2-5
clone_size: -

cdr3_nt: TGTGCCACCAGCAGCCCCCAGGACAGTGGTAGGGGCTACACCTTC
cdr3_aa: CATSSPQDSGRGYTF
d_call: -
v_call: TRBV15
j_call: TRBJ1-2
clone_size: -

cdr3_nt: TGTGCCATCAGTCGTAAGGGGGCTGATCAGCCCCAGCATTTT
cdr3_aa: CAISRKGADQPQHF
d_call: TRBD1
v_call: TRBV10-3
j_call: TRBJ1-5
clone_size: -

cdr3_nt: TGTGCCAGCAGATCAAGACAGGGGGCGGTACCAGATACGCAGTATTTT
cdr3_aa: CASRSRQGAVPDTQYF
d_call: TRBD1
v_call: TRBV7-6
j_call: TRBJ2-3
clone_size: many

cdr3_nt: TGCAGCACCTACGGGGTTTGGAATTTCGGGAACACTGAAGCTTTCTTT
cdr3_aa: CSTYGVWNFGNTEAFF
d_call: -
v_call: TRBV29-1
j_call: TRBJ1-1
clone_size: once

cdr3_nt: TGCAGCGTTTTACGGGACAGGTCGCAAGAGACCCAGTACTTC
cdr3_aa: CSVLRDRSQETQYF
d_call: TRBD1
v_call: TRBV29-1
j_call: TRBJ2-5
clone_size: once

cdr3_nt: TGTGCCAGCAGTCCGGACAGGGTTGCCTACGAGCAGTACTTC
cdr3_aa: CASSPDRVAYEQYF
d_call: TRBD1
v_call: TRBV2
j_call: TRBJ2-7
clone_size: few

cdr3_nt: TGTGCCAGTAGTTCAGCCCCCATCCAGGGGTTTGGCAATCAGCCCCAGCATTTT
cdr3_aa: CASSSAPIQGFGNQPQHF
d_call: -
v_call: TRBV19
j_call: TRBJ1-5
clone_size: -

cdr3_nt: TGTGCCATCAGTGAAAGGGGCACGGGCACAGATACGCAGTATTTT
cdr3_aa: CAISERGTGTDTQYF
d_call: -
v_call: TRBV10-3
j_call: TRBJ2-3
clone_size: once

cdr3_nt: TGTGCCAGCAGTCCCTATTACGGTAGCAATCAGCCCCGGCATTTT
cdr3_aa: CASSPYYGSNQPRHF
d_call: -
v_call: TRBV7-3
j_call: TRBJ1-5
clone_size: -

cdr3_nt: TGTGCCAGCAGTTTAAGGCAGGGGTATGGAAACACCATATATTTT
cdr3_aa: CASSLRQGYGNTIYF
d_call: -
v_call: TRBV12-3/TRBV12-4
j_call: TRBJ1-3
clone_size: many

cdr3_nt: TGCAGTGCTAGAGCCCCCGGGACGGACTATGGCTACACCTTC
cdr3_aa: CSARAPGTDYGYTF
d_call: -
v_call: TRBV20-1
j_call: TRBJ1-2
clone_size: many

cdr3_nt: TGTGCCAGCACTGGGGTAGCGGGACTCGCCACAGATACGCAGTATTTT
cdr3_aa: CASTGVAGLATDTQYF
d_call: TRBD2
v_call: TRBV2
j_call: TRBJ2-3
clone_size: -

cdr3_nt: TGCAGCGTTGATATTGGACAGGGGTTTCGGGGCTATGGCTACACCTTC
cdr3_aa: CSVDIGQGFRGYGYTF
d_call: TRBD1
v_call: TRBV29-1
j_call: TRBJ1-2
clone_size: -

cdr3_nt: TGCGCCAGCAGCTTGCGTGTCGGGGAGCTGTTTTTT
cdr3_aa: CASSLRVGELFF
d_call: -
v_call: TRBV5-1
j_call: TRBJ2-2
clone_size: -

cdr3_nt: TGTGCCAGCAGCGCAGGACTAGCGGGAGTTCAAGATACGCAGTATTTT
cdr3_aa: CASSAGLAGVQDTQYF
d_call: TRBD2
v_call: TRBV7-8
j_call: TRBJ2-3
clone_size: -

cdr3_nt: TGTGCCAGCAGTGATCAAGAGCCGATGAACACTGAAGCTTTCTTT
cdr3_aa: CASSDQEPMNTEAFF
d_call: -
v_call: TRBV2
j_call: TRBJ1-1
clone_size: -